The TCR beta chain under discussion was sequenced for a study of vaccination and CD4 T cells after COVID-19. Study overall: Six males and four females, two Hispanic, made up the convalescents. From HCoV-229E, HCoV-OC43, HCoV-NL63 and SARS-CoV-2, overlapping spike peptides were used to stimulate the cells. Two mRNA vaccine doses were given, either BNT162b2 or mRNA-1273.

This clonotype was found once. Antigen specificity is unknown. Trimming stripped 1 base from V and 4 bases from J, with 15 bases between. The germline V gene has CDR1 SQVTM and CDR2 ANQGSEA. The CDR3 extends over 15 amino acids. Treatment given: approximately 11-day PBMC culture with coronavirus spike peptide pools or control peptides (ViraFEST assay). First, ViraFEST expanded antigen-specific T cells with peptide pools, and next it sequenced the TCRs. Sequenced with the Oncomine TCR Beta short-read assay was DNA taken from cultured CD4+ T cells. One entry per CDR3 protein results from TCRdb running MiXCR on the PCR reads. The profile shows roughly 10,000 distinct CDR3 sequences, roughly 25% of them singletons.

This clonotype was sampled from a human donor who received a COVID-19 vaccine. The sequencing used CD4+ T cells from blood, cultured in vitro, collected before SARS-CoV-2 vaccination. The V and J genes are TRBV29-1 and TRBJ2-3; D perhaps matches TRBD1 (5 bases). The CDR3 DNA follows: TGCAGCGTTGAAGCAGGGCGCGGTACCGCAGATACGCAGTATTTT. Its protein is CSVEAGRGTADTQYF.